This record covers a single T cell receptor beta chain. This clone was observed once. What antigen it recognizes has not been identified. No clone much larger than this one lies a single base away; base qualities are absent. In the first month after transplant, blood samples were collected up to 4 times, and after that at least monthly when available. The germline V gene yields SGHAT for CDR1 and FQNNGV for CDR2. Between the V and J ends, shortened by 2 bases and 2 bases respectively, the junction contains 16 bases. Its CDR3 holds 16 amino acids, cysteine through phenylalanine. The only DNA kept is the CDR3, 48 bases in frame from the first base. This record belongs to a study of graft-versus-host responses after intestinal transplantation (dated by TCRdb to the early 2020s). Some background on the complete study: The transplants that recipients got were multivisceral, liver-intestinal, or isolated intestinal. Every recipient was given anti-thymocyte globulin induction, followed by roughly 3 years of maintenance tacrolimus and steroids. After intestinal transplantation, graft-versus-host and host-versus-graft alloreactive T cell clones in the graft, circulation and bone marrow were tracked using bulk TCR-beta CDR3 sequencing. To identify alloreactive clones, pre-transplant mixed lymphocyte reaction products were sequenced and compared with unstimulated pre-transplant donor and recipient T cells. A cohort of roughly 25 intestinal transplant recipients, including one retransplant, was enrolled, and a few patients lacking pretransplant specimens were excluded. A peak of at least 4% donor T cells among recipient peripheral blood mononuclear cells was the definition used for donor T cell macrochimerism. Rather than being sequenced by the commercial service, samples from a few later patients were sequenced in-house on an Illumina MiSeq and processed with MiXCR.

Libraries were built with the immunoSEQ multiplex PCR assay. For most patients, genomic DNA was subjected to high-throughput TCR-beta CDR3 sequencing by Adaptive Biotechnologies. The paper's data handling went like this. TCR sequencing data were retrieved from Adaptive's ImmunoSEQ software for some 17 patients, whereas a few other patients were processed with MiXCR and VDJtools. CDR3 nucleotide sequences shared by donor and recipient were removed because the origin of these sequences could not be assigned. To count as alloreactive, a clone needed at least 2-fold expansion over unstimulated cells and a minimum CFSE-low frequency of 0.002% (template counts) or 0.001% (read counts). Clones were considered mappable if detected in sequenced pre-transplant spleen, lymph node, or MLR CFSE-low populations of the donor or recipient. The cumulative frequency of alloreactive clones was calculated as a percentage of all sequences, weighted by copy number. TCRdb retrieved this table from immuneACCESS and kept in-frame rearrangements only. Not all clones are present; in checked studies, unresolved V genes account for under half, and no reason is known for the remainder. V and J calls and clone size are copied from that table; D and trimming were computed from the DNA. The sample includes about 45,000 clones, with about 91% observed a single time. Of the sample, around 4.3% falls within the top ten clones.

Results and caveats for the whole study, not just this receptor: Early after transplant, peak levels of circulating GvH clones were found to be associated with declines in HvG clones. Conclusions were limited by the relatively low number and heterogeneity of intestinal transplant patients. GvH clones were found in recipient bone marrow, and some of the GvH clones appeared earlier in ileal mucosa or blood, which is consistent with an intestinal mucosal origin. Patients with donor T cell macrochimerism had high GvH to HvG T cell clonal ratios in their allografts.

This receptor chain uses TRBV11-2 and TRBJ2-7; possibly the D gene is TRBD2, per 5 matching bases. The sequenced sample was PBMCs, obtained 524 days after transplant. This receptor was obtained from a human patient who received an intestinal transplant, so some T cells may come from the graft donor. CDR3 loop: CASSLWRIQIPYEQYF. Here is the DNA: TGTGCCAGCAGCTTATGGAGGATACAGATCCCCTACGAGCAGTACTTC.